These T cell receptor beta chains were read from a single sample in a study of blood T cell repertoires in COVID-19. Assay: immunoSEQ multiplex PCR; the TCRdb copy retains only in-frame clones and omits some. The sample carries under 350,000 clones, 80% to 90% recorded once. The source material was PBMCs or T cells enriched from blood (not recorded which). These receptors all come from a woman between 35 and 50 years old with acute COVID-19. CDR3s leave out the opening cysteine and the closing phenylalanine or tryptophan. For some rows the clone size is stated as once, few or many, or as a class when expanded; others skip it.

V gene	clone size	CDR3 protein
TRBV6-1	NA	ASSVGGAVRNTEAF
TRBV10-2	few	ASSESQGAHYGYT
TRBV15	NA	ATSRDGQTSGNTGELF
TRBV2	NA	ASSEGPRDTQY
TRBV15	NA	ATSRDLSSGYNEQF
TRBV7-8	NA	ASSFSQGNTEAF
TRBV28	NA	ASRTGQSETQY
TRBV7-9	NA	ASSSGVWGTEAF
TRBV5-4	NA	ASSFGQGLDDYGYT
TRBV10-1	NA	ASRNSGDRVREEWTDTQY
TRBV24-1	NA	ATSDLGQQETQY
TRBV3-1/TRBV3-2	once	ASSQQNYGYT
TRBV5-1	few	ASSLGWEYTGELF
TRBV18	NA	ASSPPTGPQGSGNTIY
TRBV24-1	NA	ATSDATGATGELF
TRBV7-6	NA	ASSSTGNGDTEAF
TRBV19	NA	ASSIGRGPSRRTEAF
TRBV6-6	NA	ASRSGTGNQPQH
TRBV27	NA	ASSLSSAGGYYGYT
TRBV7-2	NA	ASSRQGGVYEQY
TRBV28	NA	ASSLGPGRGGQPQH
TRBV12-3/TRBV12-4	NA	ASSLSQTQGAF
TRBV6-6	NA	ATAPGTGEAPLH
TRBV6-5	NA	ASSLAGGPKETQY